This T cell receptor (beta chain) was sequenced during a study of cytomegalovirus exposure and HLA in healthy donors. Losses at the gene ends were 0 bases for V and 7 bases for J; bases not matched to a gene: 12. This CDR3 contains 17 residues. Per the germline V gene, CDR1 is SEHNR and CDR2 is FQNEAQ (reference sequence). Broader study findings: Prediction of most subjects' HLA-A and HLA-B alleles by TCR beta sequences was reportedly accurate.

The PCR was carried out with 60 Vbeta primers and 13 Jbeta primers. Using immunoSEQ multiplex PCR, the repertoire was profiled, and TCRdb retains in-frame clones only, with some absent. Of some 170,000 clones listed, approximately 88% are singletons. For this clone: The antigen is undetermined.

The origin of this receptor is a woman aged 25 to 39 in good health and CMV-seronegative. V gene TRBV7-9 combines with J gene TRBJ1-1; 9 positions match TRBD1. Sequenced input: PBMCs. CDR3 coding DNA: TGTGCCAGCAGCTTAGCCGCCGGGACAGGGACGGGGGGTGAAGCTTTCTTT. Amino acid sequence: CASSLAAGTGTGGEAFF.